The entry below gives a single T cell receptor (beta chain) sequence along with its context. Its antigen is not yet known. Base qualities are not provided; no much larger clone lies one nucleotide away. These data are taken from a study of cytomegalovirus exposure and HLA in healthy donors (TCRdb year 2017). Context from the whole study: According to a later analysis, one platform produced both the 120 validation repertoires and the roughly 660 repertoires of the first cohort. To predict cytomegalovirus infection status, the study brought together high-throughput TCR immunosequencing, statistical association of individual TCRs with disease status, and machine learning. In addition to the first cohort of roughly 700 subjects, a separate validation cohort of some 120 different subjects was used. The study aimed to test whether cataloging public T cell receptors could reveal signatures of past pathogen exposure. General conclusions and limits of the study: The classifier was reported to diagnose cytomegalovirus status with high specificity and sensitivity in both the original cohort and the validation cohort. A later analysis lacked HLA typing for the validation cohort, so it scored co-occurrence in that cohort across all 110 or so repertoires. The authors suggested that the approach could potentially be extended to other disease states and immunological phenotypes. A later analysis found that TCRs clustered in the first cohort also tended to co-occur in the 110 or so validation repertoires, with approximately 95% of cluster scores above 0. A few of the identified cytomegalovirus-associated TCR beta chains were confirmed in vitro to be specific for cytomegalovirus antigens. While some public TCRs were present in many individuals, most TCR sequences turned up only very rarely across donors. A total of about 150 TCR beta chains were listed by the study as associated with cytomegalovirus.

Separate from the roughly 700-subject first cohort, the validation cohort of around 130 subjects was the group to which the donors belonged. CDR1 LNHDA and CDR2 SQIVND were looked up in the germline V gene (reference sequence). The junction shows trimming of 3 bases on V and 4 bases on J, plus 10 bases between the germline ends. The CDR3 spans 13 residues, from the cysteine through the phenylalanine. Just CDR3 DNA is preserved here, 39 bases in frame from base 1. The receptor library was made with the immunoSEQ multiplex PCR assay. As for the authors' bioinformatics: A statistical classification framework was built for diagnosing cytomegalovirus status from the catalog of TCR beta chain sequences. TCRdb stores this immuneACCESS table with in-frame sequences only. Part of the clones is absent; in the studies checked, under half of the shortfall reflects unresolved V genes, and no reason is known for the rest. D and trimming come from the DNA, and the V and J calls and clone size come from that table. This sample holds more than 55,000 clones; roughly 96% were observed only once. Approximately 0.94% of the sample belongs to the ten largest clones.

The chain is made from TRBV19 and TRBJ2-7; possibly the D gene is TRBD2, per 6 matching bases. The TCR was taken from a man aged 18 to 35 in good health and CMV-seronegative. The sample consisted of PBMCs. This receptor has the CDR3 CASSMAAGYEQYF. The DNA sequence is given as TGTGCCAGTAGTATGGCCGCGGGATACGAGCAGTACTTC.